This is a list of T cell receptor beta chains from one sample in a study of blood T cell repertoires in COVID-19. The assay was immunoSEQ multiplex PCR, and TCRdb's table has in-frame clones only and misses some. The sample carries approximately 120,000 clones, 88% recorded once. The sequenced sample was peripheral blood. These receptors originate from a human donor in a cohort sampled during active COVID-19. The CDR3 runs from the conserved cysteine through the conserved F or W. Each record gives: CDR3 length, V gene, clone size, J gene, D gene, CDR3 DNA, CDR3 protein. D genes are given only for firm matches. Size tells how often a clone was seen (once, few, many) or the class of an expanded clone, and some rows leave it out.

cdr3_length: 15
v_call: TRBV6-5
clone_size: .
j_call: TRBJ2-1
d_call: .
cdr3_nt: TGTGCCAGCAACCGGGACTTACCTATCTACAATGAGCAGTTCTTC
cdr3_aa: CASNRDLPIYNEQFF

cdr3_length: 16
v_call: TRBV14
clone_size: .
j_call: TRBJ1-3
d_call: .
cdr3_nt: TGTGCCAGCAGCCAAGGGGCCAGATTCTCTGGAAACACCATATATTTT
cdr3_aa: CASSQGARFSGNTIYF

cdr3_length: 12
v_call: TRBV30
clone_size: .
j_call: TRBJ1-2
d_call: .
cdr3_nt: TGTGCCTGGAGTGGAGGGAACTATGGCTACACCTTC
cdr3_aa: CAWSGGNYGYTF

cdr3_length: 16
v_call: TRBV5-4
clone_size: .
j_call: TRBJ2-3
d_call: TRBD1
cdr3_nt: TGTGCCAGCAGCTCGTGGGACAGGGGTTTAACAGATACGCAGTATTTT
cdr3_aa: CASSSWDRGLTDTQYF

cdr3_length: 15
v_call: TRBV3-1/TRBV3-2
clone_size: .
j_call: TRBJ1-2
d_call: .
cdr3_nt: TGTGCCAGCAGCCTAGGGATGGGGGGAGACTATGGCTACACCTTC
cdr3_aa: CASSLGMGGDYGYTF

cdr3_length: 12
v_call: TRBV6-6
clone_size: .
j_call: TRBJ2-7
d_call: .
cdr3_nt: TGTGCCAGCGACCCCGGCCTCGGGGAGCAGTACTTC
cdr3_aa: CASDPGLGEQYF

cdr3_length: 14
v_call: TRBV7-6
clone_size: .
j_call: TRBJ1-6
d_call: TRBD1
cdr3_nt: TGTGCCAGCAGCCGGGACAGGTTTAATTCACCCCTCCACTTT
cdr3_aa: CASSRDRFNSPLHF

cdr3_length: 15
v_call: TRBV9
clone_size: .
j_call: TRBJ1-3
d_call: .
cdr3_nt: TGTGCCAGCAGCGTAAAAGGGGGTTCTAGAAACACCATATATTTT
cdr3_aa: CASSVKGGSRNTIYF

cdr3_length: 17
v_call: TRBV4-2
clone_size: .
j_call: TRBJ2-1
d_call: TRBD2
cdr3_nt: TGTGCCAGCAGCCTCAAAGCAGGACGGGGGGGTAACAATGAGCAGTTCTTC
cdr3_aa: CASSLKAGRGGNNEQFF

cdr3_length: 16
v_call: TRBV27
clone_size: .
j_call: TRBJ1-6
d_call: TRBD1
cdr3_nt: TGTGCCAGCAGTCCCGACAGGGGGGGGATATATTCACCCCTCCACTTT
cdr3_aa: CASSPDRGGIYSPLHF

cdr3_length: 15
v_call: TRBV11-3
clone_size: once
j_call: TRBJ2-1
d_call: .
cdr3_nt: TGTGCCAGCAGCTTAGAGCCAGCGGGCTCCAATGAGCAGTTCTTC
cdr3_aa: CASSLEPAGSNEQFF

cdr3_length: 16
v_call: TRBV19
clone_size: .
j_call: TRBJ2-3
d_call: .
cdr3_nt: TGTGCCAGTAGCGCCGATGGAGACGCGCTCACAGATACGCAGTATTTT
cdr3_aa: CASSADGDALTDTQYF

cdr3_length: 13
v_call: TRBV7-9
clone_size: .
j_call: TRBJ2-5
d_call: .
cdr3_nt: TGTGCCAGCAGCTCCGGGGAGTGGGAGACCCAGTACTTC
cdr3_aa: CASSSGEWETQYF

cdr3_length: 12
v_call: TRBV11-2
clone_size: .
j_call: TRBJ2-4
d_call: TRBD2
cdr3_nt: TGTGCCAGCAGCTCGGCCGGGACTAGCGAGTACTTC
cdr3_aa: CASSSAGTSEYF

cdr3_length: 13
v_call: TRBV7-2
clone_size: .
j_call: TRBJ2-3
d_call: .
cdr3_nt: TGTGCCAGCAGCGGTACAGGGAAGGTCACGCAGTATTTT
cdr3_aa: CASSGTGKVTQYF

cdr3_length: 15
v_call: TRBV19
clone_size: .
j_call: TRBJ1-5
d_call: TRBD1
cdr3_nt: TGTGCCAGTAGTATCAGACAGGGCGGCAATCAGCCCCAGCATTTT
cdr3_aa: CASSIRQGGNQPQHF

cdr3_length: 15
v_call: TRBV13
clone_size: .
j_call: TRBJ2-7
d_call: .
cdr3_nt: TGTGCCAGCAGCTTAGGCTATGGGGCCAGCTACGAGCAGTACTTC
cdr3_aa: CASSLGYGASYEQYF

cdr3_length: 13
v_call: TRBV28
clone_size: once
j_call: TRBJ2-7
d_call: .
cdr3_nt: TGTGCCAGCAGTTTGGAGGGAGTCTACGAGCAGTACTTC
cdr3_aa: CASSLEGVYEQYF

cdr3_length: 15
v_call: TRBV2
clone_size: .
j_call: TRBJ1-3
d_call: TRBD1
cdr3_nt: TGTGCCAGCAACCCCGGACAGGGAGGTGGAAACACCATATATTTT
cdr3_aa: CASNPGQGGGNTIYF

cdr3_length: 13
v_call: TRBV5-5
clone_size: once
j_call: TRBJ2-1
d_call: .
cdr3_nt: TGTGCCAGCAGCTTCTCACCGGGAAAGGAGCAGTTCTTC
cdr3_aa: CASSFSPGKEQFF

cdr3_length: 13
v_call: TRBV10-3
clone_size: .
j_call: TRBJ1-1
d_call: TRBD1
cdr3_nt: TGTGCCATCAGCCAGGGGGAGAACACTGAAGCTTTCTTT
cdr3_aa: CAISQGENTEAFF

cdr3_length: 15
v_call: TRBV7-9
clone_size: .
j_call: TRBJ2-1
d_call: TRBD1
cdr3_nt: TGTGCCAGCAGCGAACCGGGACAGGGTACCGATGAGCAGTTCTTC
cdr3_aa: CASSEPGQGTDEQFF

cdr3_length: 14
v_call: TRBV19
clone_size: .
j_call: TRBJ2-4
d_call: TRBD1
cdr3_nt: TGTGCCAGTAGTCACCGGGACAGGGGGCACATTCAGTACTTC
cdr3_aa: CASSHRDRGHIQYF

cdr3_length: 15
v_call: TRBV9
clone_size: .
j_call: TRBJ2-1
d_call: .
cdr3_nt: TGTGCCAGCAGCGTAGATCTAGCGAGCTACAATGAGCAGTTCTTC
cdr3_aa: CASSVDLASYNEQFF

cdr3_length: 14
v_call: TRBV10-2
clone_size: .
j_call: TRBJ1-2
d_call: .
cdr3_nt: TGCGCCAGCAGTGAGTCGATGCGGGTAGATGGCTACACCTTC
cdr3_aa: CASSESMRVDGYTF

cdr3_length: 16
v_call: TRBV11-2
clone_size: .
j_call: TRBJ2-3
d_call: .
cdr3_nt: TGTGCCAGCAGTCGCCTGGAGGGTTCTAGCACAGATACGCAGTATTTT
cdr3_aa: CASSRLEGSSTDTQYF

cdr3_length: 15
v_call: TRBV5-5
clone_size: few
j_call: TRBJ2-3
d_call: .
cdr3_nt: TGTGCCAGCAGACCCCTGACAGTCAGCACAGATACGCAGTATTTT
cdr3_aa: CASRPLTVSTDTQYF

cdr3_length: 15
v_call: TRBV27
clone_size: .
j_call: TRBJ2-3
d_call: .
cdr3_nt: TGTGCCAGCGGTAGACTCAGTACTAGCACAGATACGCAGTATTTT
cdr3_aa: CASGRLSTSTDTQYF

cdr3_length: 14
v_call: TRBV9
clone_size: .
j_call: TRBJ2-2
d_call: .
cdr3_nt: TGTGCCAGCACCCTAGGGACTTTCACCGGGGAGCTGTTTTTT
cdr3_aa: CASTLGTFTGELFF

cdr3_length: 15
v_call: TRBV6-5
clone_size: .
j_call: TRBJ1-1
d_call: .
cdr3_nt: TGTGCCAGCAGTCCCGGGGTCTCTGGGAAGGATGAAGCTTTCTTT
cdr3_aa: CASSPGVSGKDEAFF

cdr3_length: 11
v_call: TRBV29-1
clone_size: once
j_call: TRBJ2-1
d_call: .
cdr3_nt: TGCAGCGTTATTAAAGCCAATGAGCAGTTCTTC
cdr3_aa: CSVIKANEQFF

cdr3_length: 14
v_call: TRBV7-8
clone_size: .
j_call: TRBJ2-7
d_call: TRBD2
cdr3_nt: TGTGCCAGCAGCCTTACAGGGAGCGGGGGCGAGCAGTACTTC
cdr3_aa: CASSLTGSGGEQYF

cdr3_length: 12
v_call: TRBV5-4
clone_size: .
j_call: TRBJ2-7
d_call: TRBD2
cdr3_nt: TGTGCCAGCGGGCGGGAGGCCCTAGAGCAGTACTTC
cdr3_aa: CASGREALEQYF

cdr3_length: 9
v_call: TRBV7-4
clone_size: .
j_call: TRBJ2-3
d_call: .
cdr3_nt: TGTGCCAGCAGCTTAGGGCCGTATTTT
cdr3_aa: CASSLGPYF

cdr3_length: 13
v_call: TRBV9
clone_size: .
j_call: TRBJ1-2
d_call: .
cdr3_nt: TGTGCCAGCAGCCCCACAGGGAACTATGGCTACACCTTC
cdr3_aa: CASSPTGNYGYTF

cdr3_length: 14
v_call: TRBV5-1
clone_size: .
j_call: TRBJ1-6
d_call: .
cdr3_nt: TGCGCCAGCAGCTTGGAGACAGCAAATTCACCCCTCCACTTT
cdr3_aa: CASSLETANSPLHF

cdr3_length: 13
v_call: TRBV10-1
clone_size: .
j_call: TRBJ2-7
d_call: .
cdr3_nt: TGCGCCAGCAGTGACAGGCTCACCTACGAGCAGTACTTC
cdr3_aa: CASSDRLTYEQYF

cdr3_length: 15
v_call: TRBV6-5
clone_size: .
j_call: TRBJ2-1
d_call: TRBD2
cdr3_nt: TGTGCCAGCATGACTAGCGGGGGACGAAGGGATGAGCAGTTCTTC
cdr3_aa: CASMTSGGRRDEQFF

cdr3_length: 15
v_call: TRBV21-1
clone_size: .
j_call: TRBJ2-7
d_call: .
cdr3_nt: TGTGCCAGCAGCAAGGGCCGGGGGGCTAAGCACGAGCAGTACTTC
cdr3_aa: CASSKGRGAKHEQYF

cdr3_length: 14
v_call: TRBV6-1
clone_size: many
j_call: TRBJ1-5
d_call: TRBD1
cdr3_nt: TGTGCCAGCAGTGAAGGGACAGGTTTTGAGCCCCAGCATTTT
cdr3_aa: CASSEGTGFEPQHF